The 3 T cell receptor beta chains reported below all come from one sample, sequenced in a study of blood T cell repertoires in COVID-19. Profiled with immunoSEQ multiplex PCR; TCRdb holds only in-frame clones, not every one. The table shows a few hundred thousand clones, with 70% to 90% occurring only once. The specimen was peripheral blood. The receptor source for this set is a woman aged 45-59 years who had recovered from COVID-19.

The chain recombines TRBV6-2 or TRBV6-3 with TRBJ2-1, with TRBD2 matching 10 bases. The ends lost 4 bases at V and 2 bases at J; junction bases unmatched: 5. Germline CDR1 is MNHEY and CDR2 is SVGEGT. This CDR3 is 16 amino acids long. The CDR3 region is CASSSIAGGPYNEQFF. For the CDR3, the DNA is TGTGCCAGCAGTTCCATAGCGGGAGGCCCCTACAATGAGCAGTTCTTC.

The chain joins TRBV2 to TRBJ2-2, with TRBD1 matching over 8 bases. This CDR3 spans 17 amino acids. V shed 8 bases, J shed 5 bases, and the junction held 16 bases outside the gene matches. The germline V gene has CDR1 SNHLY and CDR2 FYNNEI. The DNA of the CDR3 is TGTGCCAGCCGGTGGACAGGGTGGGGTATAGGAACCGGGGAGCTGTTTTTT. Translated: CASRWTGWGIGTGELFF.

J is TRBJ2-7 and V is TRBV11-2, with TRBD2 matching 14 bases. The CDR3 has 15 amino acids. J lost 5 bases, V lost 3 bases, and 3 bases had no gene match. Germline CDR1 SGHAT, CDR2 FQNNGV. This CDR3 is CASSLGLAGVDEQYF. DNA for the CDR3: TGTGCCAGCAGCTTGGGACTAGCGGGAGTCGACGAGCAGTACTTC.